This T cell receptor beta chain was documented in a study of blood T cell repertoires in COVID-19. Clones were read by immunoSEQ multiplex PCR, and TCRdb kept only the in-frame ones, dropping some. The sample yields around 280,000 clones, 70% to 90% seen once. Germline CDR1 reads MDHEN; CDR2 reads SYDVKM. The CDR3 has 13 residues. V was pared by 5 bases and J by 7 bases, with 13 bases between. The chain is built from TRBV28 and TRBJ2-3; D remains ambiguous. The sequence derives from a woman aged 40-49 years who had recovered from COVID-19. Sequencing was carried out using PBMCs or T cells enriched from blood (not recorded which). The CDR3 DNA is TGTGCCAGCAGTCCCCCCCCAGGCAATACGCAGTATTTT. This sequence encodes CASSPPPGNTQYF.